These 25 T cell receptor beta chains came from one sample sequenced in a study of blood T cell repertoires in COVID-19. Method: immunoSEQ multiplex PCR; TCRdb's copy keeps in-frame clones and lacks some. Of almost 350,000 clones listed, roughly 89% were seen once; the top ten hold roughly 4%. Sequenced: peripheral blood. These receptors originate from a woman in her fifties or sixties with COVID-19, enrolled during active disease.

The chain has TRBV5-1 and TRBJ1-5, with 7 nucleotides matching TRBD1. The CDR3 loop spans 16 amino acids. Germline CDR1 SGHRS, CDR2 YFSETQ. The V segment lost 2 bases and the J segment 4 bases; nucleotides outside the gene matches: 9. CDR3 nucleotide sequence: TGCGCCAGCAGCTTTTTAGGACAGGTCCTGAATCAGCCCCAGCATTTT. Protein: CASSFLGQVLNQPQHF.

J is TRBJ2-2 and V is TRBV15; the match to TRBD1 covers 10 bases. There are 18 residues in the CDR3. After removal of 1 base from V and 5 bases from J, the junction contained 10 bases not matched to a gene. Germline V gene sequence: CDR1 LNHNV, CDR2 YYDKDF (reference sequence). The CDR3 nucleotides read TGTGCCACCAGCAGAGCTGGGACAGGGGACTTCTTTACCGGGGAGCTGTTTTTT. This gives the protein CATSRAGTGDFFTGELFF.

The rearrangement joins TRBV11-2 to TRBJ2-1, with 13 bases matching TRBD2. The CDR3 runs 18 residues. Germline CDR1 is SGHAT and CDR2 is FQNNGV. J lost 9 bases, V lost 4 bases, and 15 bases had no gene match. CDR3 DNA: TGTGCCAGCAGCTCAGGACTAGCGGGGGCCCGATCGATAGCTGAGCAGTTCTTC. Amino acid sequence: CASSSGLAGARSIAEQFF.

The chain carries TRBV6-5 and TRBJ1-2; 10 positions agree with TRBD1. The ends lost 7 bases at V and 2 bases at J; junction bases unmatched: 4. The CDR3 is 14 residues long. Germline V gives CDR1 MNHEY, CDR2 SVGAGI. CDR3 residues: CASKGTGANYGYTF. As DNA, the CDR3 is TGTGCCAGCAAAGGGACAGGGGCCAACTATGGCTACACCTTC.

J is TRBJ2-1 and V is TRBV19; 10 nucleotides line up with TRBD1. Germline V lookup: CDR1 LNHDA, CDR2 SQIVND (reference sequence). The CDR3 spans 19 residues. Trimming cost V 3 bases and J 4 bases; bases outside gene matches: 15. DNA of the CDR3: TGTGCCAGTAGTATGCCCCGGGACAGGGGCGGAGCGGATTACAATGAGCAGTTCTTC. Translated, it gives CASSMPRDRGGADYNEQFF.

The chain carries TRBV30 and TRBJ1-2; TRBD1 matches at 7 bases. After removal of 3 bases from V and 4 bases from J, the junction contained 8 bases not matched to a gene. CDR3 length equals 14 residues. Germline V lookup: CDR1 GTSNPN, CDR2 SVGIG (reference sequence). In nucleotides, the CDR3 is TGTGCCTGGAGATTTGCAGGGGGGACCTATGGCTACACCTTC. It codes for CAWRFAGGTYGYTF.

The CDR3, as DNA: TGTGCCACCAGCACGGACAGGGGGGGAAACTCCTACAATGAGCAGTTCTTC. It yields the protein CATSTDRGGNSYNEQFF. The V gene is TRBV15, the J gene TRBJ2-1; 10 bases map to TRBD1. CDR1 is LNHNV and CDR2 is YYDKDF in the germline V gene (reference sequence). V dropped 4 bases and J dropped 0; count of bases not matched to a gene: 6. The CDR3 has 17 residues.

As for this clone: Other nucleotide sequences in the sample specify the same CDR3. This chain uses TRBV18 with TRBJ2-7, with D possibly matching TRBD1 (7 bases). The CDR3 runs to 14 residues. Germline V lookup: CDR1 KGHSH, CDR2 LQKENI. Trimming took off 0 bases at V and 5 bases at J, with 11 bases between the two ends. The CDR3 protein is CASSPPTGRNEQYF. The CDR3, as DNA: TGTGCCAGCTCACCACCGACAGGGAGGAACGAGCAGTACTTC.

The chain has TRBV7-2 and TRBJ2-7; D uncertain. This CDR3 region has 15 residues. Germline V gene data show CDR1 as SGHTA and CDR2 as FQGNSA. The germline V and J ends were trimmed by 1 base and 0 bases, with 10 bases remaining between them. This CDR3 reads CASSLGPERSYEQYF. DNA for the CDR3: TGTGCCAGCAGCTTAGGACCGGAGCGCTCCTACGAGCAGTACTTC.

The rearrangement links TRBV10-3 to TRBJ1-2; 7 nucleotides line up with TRBD1. Germline loops: CDR1 ENHRY, CDR2 SYGVKD. Trimming at V came to 4 bases and at J to 7 bases, leaving 3 bases not matched to a gene. The CDR3 is 12 amino acids. The CDR3 DNA reads as TGTGCCATCAGTGGACAGGGATTTGGCTACACCTTC. It translates to CAISGQGFGYTF.

The V gene is TRBV24-1, the J gene TRBJ2-1; the D is unclear. Trimming removed 9 bases at V and 9 bases at J, with 11 bases between. The CDR3 consists of 11 residues. Germline V gene lookup returns CDR1 KGHDR and CDR2 SFDVKD. In DNA form, the CDR3 reads TGTGCCACCGGTTTTTCAGGTGAGCAGTTCTTC. This encodes CATGFSGEQFF.

The gene calls are TRBV29-1 and TRBJ1-3, with D maybe TRBD1 (5 bases). Trimming stripped 7 bases from V and 0 bases from J, with 13 bases between. Germline V gene data show CDR1 as SQVTM and CDR2 as ANQGSEA. This CDR3 spans 14 amino acids. CDR3 sequence reads: CSATTQGSGNTIYF. The CDR3 coding sequence is TGCAGCGCCACGACGCAGGGCTCTGGAAACACCATATATTTT. Using reference TRBV29-1 and TRBJ1-3 for the parts outside the CDR3, the full variable domain is SAVISQKPSRDICQRGTSLTIQCQVDSQVTMMFWYRQQPGQSLTLIATANQGSEATYESGFVIDKFPISRPNLTFSTLTVSNMSPEDSSIYLCSATTQGSGNTIYFGEGSWLTVV.

This chain joins TRBV30 and TRBJ2-7; D remains unclear. The CDR3 is 11 amino acids. V gave up 3 bases and J gave up 3 bases, with 6 bases separating them. The germline V gene has CDR1 GTSNPN and CDR2 SVGIG (reference sequence). CDR3 region: CAWRSNYEQYF. The CDR3 DNA sequence: TGTGCCTGGAGGTCAAACTACGAGCAGTACTTC. Complete variable domain (other parts from reference TRBV30 and TRBJ2-7): SQTIHQWPATLVQPVGSPLSLECTVEGTSNPNLYWYRQAAGRGLQLLFYSVGIGQISSEVPQNLSASRPQDRQFILSSKKLLLSDSGFYLCAWRSNYEQYFGPGTRLTVT.

This clone showed up just a few times. The gene calls are TRBV3-1 (or the pseudogene TRBV3-2) and TRBJ2-5; 12 bases line up with TRBD2. Germline trimming cut 5 bases from V and 4 bases from J; bases unmatched to any gene: 5. The germline V gene has CDR1 LGHDT and CDR2 YNNKEL (reference sequence). The CDR3 extends over 15 amino acids. CDR3 in amino acids: CASSSLAGGRETQYF. The CDR3 DNA reads as TGTGCCAGCAGCTCTCTAGCGGGGGGGAGAGAGACCCAGTACTTC.

The chain links TRBV6-2 or TRBV6-3 to TRBJ1-3, with unresolved D. CDR1 MNHEY and CDR2 SVGEGT come from the germline V gene. The CDR3 contains 15 residues. Between the trimmed V and J ends, which lost 0 bases and 2 bases, there was a span of 8 bases. CDR3 sequence (DNA): TGTGCCAGCAGTTACTCGGAGGGTACTGGAAACACCATATATTTT. Translating gives CASSYSEGTGNTIYF.

As DNA, the CDR3 is TGCGCCAGCAGGACCGGGACAATCACTGAAGCTTTCTTT. Its protein is CASRTGTITEAFF. The chain recombines TRBV5-1 with TRBJ1-1, with a possible D match to TRBD1 (6 bases). The CDR3 covers 13 residues. V lost 5 bases to trimming and J lost 4 bases, with 12 bases between them. The V gene's germline CDR1 is SGHRS and CDR2 YFSETQ.

CDR3 loop: CATSDPAPQIGGYTF. Written as DNA, the CDR3 is TGTGCCACCAGTGATCCCGCCCCCCAGATCGGGGGCTACACCTTC. The chain carries TRBV24-1 and TRBJ1-2; D uncertain. The V gene lost 3 bases and the J gene lost 8 bases, with 18 bases spanning the gap. The CDR3 totals 15 residues. The germline V gene encodes CDR1 KGHDR and CDR2 SFDVKD.

V is TRBV4-2 and J is TRBJ1-3; possible D gene TRBD1, 6 bases. Trimming shortened V by 0 bases and J by 3 bases, and 12 bases separated the two germline ends. This CDR3 has 16 residues. Germline values: CDR1 LGHNA, CDR2 YNFKEQ. The CDR3 DNA reads as TGTGCCAGCAGCCAAGAGAGGACAGAATTTGGAAACACCATATATTTT. It specifies CASSQERTEFGNTIYF.

The rearrangement uses TRBV7-9 and TRBJ2-3; no clear D. Between the trimmed V and J ends, which lost 0 bases and 0 bases, there was a span of 4 bases. This CDR3 is built from 14 residues. Germline assignment: CDR1 SEHNR and CDR2 FQNEAQ (reference sequence). Here the CDR3 reads CASSLAQSTDTQYF. For the CDR3, the DNA is TGTGCCAGCAGCTTAGCACAAAGCACAGATACGCAGTATTTT.

J is TRBJ1-1 and V is TRBV18, with no clear D. V gave up 1 base and J gave up 5 bases, with 14 bases separating them. Germline V lookup: CDR1 KGHSH, CDR2 LQKENI. The CDR3 runs to 15 residues. CDR3 sequence reads: CASSPLSDTGTEAFF. Here the CDR3 DNA reads TGTGCCAGCTCACCACTTTCGGATACGGGAACTGAAGCTTTCTTT. Complete variable domain (other parts from reference TRBV18 and TRBJ1-1): NAGVMQNPRHLVRRRGQEARLRCSPMKGHSHVYWYRQLPEEGLKFMVYLQKENIIDESGMPKERFSAEFPKEGPSILRIQQVVRGDSAAYFCASSPLSDTGTEAFFGQGTRLTVV.

V gene TRBV19 combines with J gene TRBJ1-2, with a possible D match to TRBD1 (6 bases). Trimming left V 4 bases short and J 4 bases short, with 13 bases between. The CDR3 is 14 amino acids. CDR1 and CDR2 (germline): LNHDA, SQIVND (reference sequence). CDR3 bases: TGTGCCAGTAGTACCCCGGACAGAGTCTATGGCTACACCTTC. Translating it yields CASSTPDRVYGYTF.

J is TRBJ2-2 and V is TRBV9, with 11 bases that match TRBD2. The CDR3 is 17 residues long. The J segment lost 5 bases and the V segment lost 2 bases, leaving 8 bases of the junction unmatched. Per germline, CDR1 SGDLS and CDR2 YYNGEE. The CDR3 DNA is TGTGCCAGCAGCGTCCGTAGCGGGGGGGCACAAACCGGGGAGCTGTTTTTT. Protein product: CASSVRSGGAQTGELFF.

The rearrangement joins TRBV5-1 to TRBJ2-5; TRBD2 matches at 7 bases. Losses at the gene ends were 4 bases for V and 2 bases for J; bases not matched to a gene: 11. CDR3 length equals 16 residues. Germline CDR1 is SGHRS and CDR2 is YFSETQ. CDR3 sequence: CASSPQERDFQETQYF. The CDR3 region has the DNA TGCGCCAGCAGCCCACAGGAGCGGGACTTTCAAGAGACCCAGTACTTC.

This clone came up once. The chain uses TRBV5-6 and TRBJ2-7, with 8 bases matching TRBD2. V shed 3 bases, J shed 5 bases, and the junction held 16 bases outside the gene matches. The germline V gene encodes CDR1 SGHDT and CDR2 YYEEEE. The CDR3 runs to 17 residues. The CDR3 sequence is CASSSANQRGLIDEQYF. CDR3 nucleotide sequence: TGTGCCAGCAGCTCGGCCAACCAGCGGGGGTTGATAGACGAGCAGTACTTC.

This chain uses TRBV6-4 with TRBJ2-3; D is possibly TRBD2 (5 bases). The length of the CDR3 is 13 residues. Germline CDR1 is MRHNA and CDR2 is SNTAGT. Trimming removed 8 bases at V and 3 bases at J, with 12 bases between. CDR3 DNA sequence: TGTGCCAGCTCCGGGGAAAGGACAGATACGCAGTATTTT. Translation: CASSGERTDTQYF.